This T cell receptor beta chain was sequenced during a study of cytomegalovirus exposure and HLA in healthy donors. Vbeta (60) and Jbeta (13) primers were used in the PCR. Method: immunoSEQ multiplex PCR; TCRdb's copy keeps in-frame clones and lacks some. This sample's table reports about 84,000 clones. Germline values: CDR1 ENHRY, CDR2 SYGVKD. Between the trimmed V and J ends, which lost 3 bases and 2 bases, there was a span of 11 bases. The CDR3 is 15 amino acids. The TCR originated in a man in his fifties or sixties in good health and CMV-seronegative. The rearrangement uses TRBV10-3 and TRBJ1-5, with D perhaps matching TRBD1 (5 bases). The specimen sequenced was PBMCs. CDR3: CAISDRQGRNQPQHF. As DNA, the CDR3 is TGTGCCATCAGTGACAGGCAGGGCCGCAATCAGCCCCAGCATTTT.